What follows are 7 T cell receptor beta chains derived from one specimen sequenced in a study of shared clonotypes between healthy human individuals. Here immunoSEQ multiplex PCR was the method, and the copy in TCRdb shows in-frame clones only, minus some. Of some 1,600,000 clones in the sample, around 98% were seen once. Sequences were obtained from naive CD4+ T cells sorted from blood. Regarding subset: CD45RA+ positively selected. These receptors were taken from a man aged 25 to 40 in good health.

The V call is TRBV10-3, the J call TRBJ1-4, with D possibly being TRBD1 (5 bases). Germline V gene sequence: CDR1 ENHRY, CDR2 SYGVKD. Trimming cost V 6 bases and J 9 bases, with 11 bases left between them. CDR3 size: 12 residues. CDR3 DNA sequence: TGTGCCATCAGCCCAGGGAGCCAAAAACTGTTTTTT. Residues: CAISPGSQKLFF.

This rearrangement joins TRBV5-1 to TRBJ2-3; D is perhaps TRBD2 (6 bases). Germline CDR1 reads SGHRS; CDR2 reads YFSETQ. The CDR3 totals 17 residues. V was shortened by 4 bases and J by 0 bases, with 18 bases between the two germline ends. The CDR3 protein is CASSTGPASDSTDTQYF. The CDR3 DNA sequence: TGCGCCAGCAGCACTGGACCGGCTAGCGACAGCACAGATACGCAGTATTTT.

The chain combines TRBV5-1 with TRBJ1-2; 11 nucleotides agree with TRBD1. This CDR3 has 17 residues. V lost 3 bases, J lost 3 bases, and 10 bases stayed unmatched. The germline gives CDR1 SGHRS, CDR2 YFSETQ. The CDR3 here is CASSSPGQGVVDYGYTF. The CDR3 bases are TGCGCCAGCAGCTCGCCGGGACAGGGGGTCGTGGACTATGGCTACACCTTC.

The chain has TRBV7-9 and TRBJ2-2; D gene unclear. The CDR3 has 14 amino acids. The germline gives CDR1 SEHNR, CDR2 FQNEAQ (reference sequence). The V and J ends lost 5 bases and 7 bases respectively, with 14 bases between them. The chain's CDR3 is CASSLAAVVGELFF. DNA of the CDR3: TGTGCCAGCAGCCTGGCCGCGGTGGTCGGGGAGCTGTTTTTT.

This clone appeared a single time. This chain connects TRBV9 to TRBJ2-6; D gene unclear. Per germline, CDR1 SGDLS and CDR2 YYNGEE. The CDR3 is 17 amino acids. Trimming cost V 0 bases and J 0 bases, with 10 bases left between them. CDR3 nucleotides: TGTGCCAGCAGCGTAGCAGCCGGCAACTCTGGGGCCAACGTCCTGACTTTC. Its translation: CASSVAAGNSGANVLTF.

The chain employs TRBV28 and TRBJ1-3, with 10 bases identical to TRBD1. The V segment lost 6 bases and the J segment 7 bases; nucleotides outside the gene matches: 6. The CDR3 consists of 14 residues. Per germline, CDR1 MDHEN and CDR2 SYDVKM. The CDR3 sequence is CASSPPGQGNTIYF. CDR3 nucleotide sequence: TGTGCCAGCAGCCCCCCGGGACAGGGGAACACCATATATTTT.

The V call is TRBV9, the J call TRBJ2-1; D gene ambiguous. Trimming took 1 base from V and 10 from J, leaving 12 bases between them. Germline CDR1 reads SGDLS; CDR2 reads YYNGEE. CDR3 size: 13 residues. Here the CDR3 DNA reads TGTGCCAGCAGCGTAACCGGGTCAGGCGAGCAGTTCTTC. Encoded protein: CASSVTGSGEQFF. Complete variable domain (other parts from reference TRBV9 and TRBJ2-1): DSGVTQTPKHLITATGQRVTLRCSPRSGDLSVYWYQQSLDQGLQFLIQYYNGEERAKGNILERFSAQQFPDLHSELNLSSLELGDSALYFCASSVTGSGEQFFGPGTRLTVL.